The 31 T cell receptor beta chains below come from one sample, sequenced in a study of patients and donors after allogeneic stem cell transplantation. TCRdb re-called the RT-PCR reads through MiXCR, storing one row per CDR3 protein. The sample lists about 160,000 distinct CDR3 sequences, 25% to 35% seen once, with 3.2% in the top ten. Sequenced material: blood, either unsorted or a sorted T cell fraction (not recorded which). The source is a human donor who was either an allogeneic HSCT recipient or a stem cell or donor lymphocyte infusion donor (not recorded which). It is not recorded whose cells these are; they may come from a transplant donor.

This sequence joins TRBV10-3 and TRBJ2-2; possibly TRBD2 for D (5 bases). Germline V gives CDR1 ENHRY, CDR2 SYGVKD. The CDR3 spans 16 residues. Trimming removed 3 bases from V and 4 bases from J, with 15 bases in between. The CDR3 is CAISDSLGLTTGELFF. The CDR3 DNA follows: TGTGCCATCAGTGATTCTTTAGGACTCACCACCGGGGAGCTGTTTTTT.

This chain connects TRBV29-1 to TRBJ2-5; 8 nucleotides align to TRBD1. Germline CDR1 SQVTM, CDR2 ANQGSEA. The junction had 11 bases not matched to a gene; V was cut back by 1 base and J by 1 base. CDR3 size: 17 residues. CDR3 sequence reads: CSVEARWTGSFQETQYF. CDR3 nucleotides: TGCAGCGTTGAAGCGAGATGGACAGGGAGTTTCCAAGAGACCCAGTACTTC.

The chain combines TRBV6-5 with TRBJ2-3; TRBD1 or TRBD2 may be the D gene (6 bases each). Trimming stripped 5 bases from V and 2 bases from J, with 20 bases between. Germline CDR1 MNHEY, CDR2 SVGAGI. This CDR3 comprises 17 residues. CDR3 sequence: CASSHSLGGAVTDTQYF. In DNA, the CDR3 is TGTGCCAGCAGTCACAGTTTGGGGGGCGCCGTCACAGATACGCAGTATTTT.

This clonotype has only a few counts. The chain is built from TRBV4-2 and TRBJ1-3; 9 nucleotides line up with TRBD1. The CDR3 is 14 amino acids. V was pared by 4 bases and J by 4 bases, with 2 bases of the junction left unmatched. Germline CDR1 and CDR2: LGHNA and YNFKEQ. CDR3 residues: CASSLGQGGNTIYF. Here the CDR3 DNA reads TGTGCCAGCAGCCTGGGACAGGGAGGAAACACCATATATTTT.

This clonotype was counted at least ten times. This chain links TRBV30 with TRBJ1-2, with D possibly matching TRBD1 (5 bases). Germline V gives CDR1 GTSNPN, CDR2 SVGIG (reference sequence). Between the trimmed V and J ends, which lost 2 bases and 2 bases, there was a span of 9 bases. The CDR3 sequence is 13 residues long. DNA for the CDR3: TGTGCCTGGAGTCGGGGGATCAACTATGGCTACACCTTC. The encoded protein is CAWSRGINYGYTF. Drawing the rest from reference TRBV30 and TRBJ1-2, the complete variable domain is SQTIHQWPATLVQPVGSPLSLECTVEGTSNPNLYWYRQAAGRGLQLLFYSVGIGQISSEVPQNLSASRPQDRQFILSSKKLLLSDSGFYLCAWSRGINYGYTFGSGTRLTVV.

This clonotype turned up a few times. The chain recombines TRBV29-1 with TRBJ1-2; TRBD1 agrees at 9 bases. This CDR3 contains 13 residues. Germline V lookup: CDR1 SQVTM, CDR2 ANQGSEA. With 7 bases clipped from V and 5 bases from J, the junction kept 8 bases outside the gene matches. DNA of the CDR3: TGCAGCGGTGGGACAGGGAAAGGGTATGGCTACACCTTC. This sequence encodes CSGGTGKGYGYTF. Drawing the rest from reference TRBV29-1 and TRBJ1-2, the complete variable domain is SAVISQKPSRDICQRGTSLTIQCQVDSQVTMMFWYRQQPGQSLTLIATANQGSEATYESGFVIDKFPISRPNLTFSTLTVSNMSPEDSSIYLCSGGTGKGYGYTFGSGTRLTVV.

This clonotype has a count of ten or more. The V and J genes are TRBV10-3 and TRBJ1-2; weak D call: TRBD1 (6 bases). Germline CDR1 and CDR2: ENHRY and SYGVKD. The CDR3 totals 12 residues. V lost 4 bases and J lost 8, with 11 bases in between. The CDR3 spells CAISVQGRGYTF. CDR3 nucleotide sequence: TGTGCCATCAGTGTACAGGGAAGAGGCTACACCTTC.

The chain employs TRBV20-1 and TRBJ2-3, with 7 bases identical to TRBD2. Germline lookup yields CDR1 DFQATT and CDR2 SNEGSKA (reference sequence). V lost 6 bases and J lost 2; bases outside the gene matches: 14. The CDR3 extends over 16 amino acids. CDR3 nucleotides: TGCAGTGCCGATGGGCGGGGGTTAAGGGACACAGATACGCAGTATTTT. Translated: CSADGRGLRDTDTQYF.

The J gene is TRBJ1-6, the V gene TRBV20-1; D is unresolved. The V gene's germline CDR1 is DFQATT and CDR2 SNEGSKA (reference sequence). The V end was cut by 3 bases, the J end by 6 bases, with 6 bases between. The CDR3 loop spans 12 amino acids. The CDR3 loop is CSASMANSPLHF. CDR3 in DNA: TGCAGTGCTAGTATGGCTAATTCACCCCTCCACTTT.

In this sample, this clonotype turned up a few times. The chain uses TRBV27 and TRBJ1-2, with a possible D match to TRBD1 (5 bases). Germline-derived CDR1 and CDR2 are MNHEY and SMNVEV (reference sequence). The CDR3 extends over 15 amino acids. Trimming pared 0 bases from V and 4 bases from J, leaving 12 bases between. The CDR3: CASSLSAGTLYGYTF. CDR3 DNA: TGTGCCAGCAGTTTATCGGCAGGGACCCTCTATGGCTACACCTTC.

This clonotype showed up just a few times. V usage is TRBV3-1 and J usage is TRBJ2-4; 8 nucleotides line up with TRBD2. The junction had 12 bases not matched to a gene; V was cut back by 6 bases and J by 8 bases. From germline, CDR1 is LGHDT and CDR2 YNNKEL (reference sequence). This CDR3 region has 15 residues. The CDR3 coding sequence is TGTGCCAGCAGTCAACTAGCGGTGAGGACGGACATTCAGTACTTC. Translating gives CASSQLAVRTDIQYF.

This clonotype was seen once. Because it lacks the conserved phenylalanine or tryptophan at the end, this CDR3 is likely a read error. It is unclear where the CDR3 begins or ends on the DNA, so no DNA is shown, and the CDR3 is as TCRdb lists it. V gene TRBV4-3 combines with J gene TRBJ2-5; the listed D gene, TRBD1, was not tested against the DNA. The CDR3 is 12 residues long, ends included. In germline, CDR1 is LGHNA, CDR2 YSLEER. The CDR3 region is CASSQEGQGRLH.

The table lists this clonotype with a few counts. As DNA, the CDR3 is TGCAGCGTCCTAGAACACAGAGGCGAGACCCAGTACTTC. Amino acid sequence: CSVLEHRGETQYF. This chain links TRBV29-1 with TRBJ2-5; no reliable D call. CDR3 size: 13 residues. Trimming stripped 6 bases from V and 5 bases from J, with 16 bases between. CDR1 is SQVTM, CDR2 ANQGSEA, per germline.

This clonotype was detected only a few times. This could be a read error, since a much larger clone is one nucleotide away. The gene calls are TRBV4-3 and TRBJ1-5; D is undetermined. The CDR3 is 13 residues long. The V gene lost 0 bases and the J gene lost 5 bases, with 5 bases spanning the gap. Germline V gives CDR1 LGHNA, CDR2 YSLEER. CDR3 sequence reads: CASSQEGDQPQHF. The DNA of the CDR3 is TGCGCCAGCAGCCAAGAGGGTGATCAGCCCCAGCATTTT.

This clonotype was counted a few times. This chain uses TRBV5-6 with TRBJ2-3; D is possibly TRBD1 (6 bases). Trimming took off 3 bases at V and 7 bases at J, with 21 bases between the two ends. There are 16 residues in the CDR3. Germline-derived CDR1 and CDR2 are SGHDT and YYEEEE. Written as DNA, the CDR3 is TGTGCCAGCAGCTGGGGACAAGGGCGGAGTGTTCATACGCAGTATTTT. Translated: CASSWGQGRSVHTQYF.

This clonotype was detected only a few times. The chain is built from TRBV10-3 and TRBJ2-1; D ambiguous. CDR3 size: 15 residues. The germline V gene encodes CDR1 ENHRY and CDR2 SYGVKD. The V gene lost 0 bases and the J gene lost 0 bases, with 6 bases spanning the gap. CDR3 nucleotides: TGTGCCATCAGTGAGTCTTCGAGCTCCTACAATGAGCAGTTCTTC. It yields the protein CAISESSSSYNEQFF.

This clonotype has just a few counts. The rearrangement uses TRBV28 and TRBJ1-1; D unclear. V was trimmed by 3 bases and J by 10 bases, leaving 12 bases between them. Germline CDR1 MDHEN, CDR2 SYDVKM. This CDR3 region has 12 residues. The CDR3 nucleotides read TGTGCCAGCAGTTTCCTACGCCGTGGAGCTTTCTTT. Translation gives CASSFLRRGAFF.

The chain links TRBV5-1 to TRBJ2-1; D is uncertain. Germline V gene data show CDR1 as SGHRS and CDR2 as YFSETQ. V dropped 5 bases and J dropped 2 bases, with 11 bases sitting between them. The CDR3 has 14 residues. DNA for the CDR3: TGCGCCAGCAGTCCCGAGAGCGCCTACAATGAGCAGTTCTTC. Protein product: CASSPESAYNEQFF.

This clonotype came up a few times. V usage is TRBV29-1 and J usage is TRBJ2-7, with D maybe TRBD2 (5 bases). The CDR3 loop spans 13 amino acids. Trimming pared 1 base from V and 0 bases from J, leaving 7 bases between. Per the germline V gene, CDR1 is SQVTM and CDR2 is ANQGSEA. The CDR3 sequence: CSVEAGSSYEQYF. The CDR3 region has the DNA TGCAGCGTTGAAGCTGGGAGCTCCTACGAGCAGTACTTC.

This clonotype was observed a handful of times. The rearrangement uses TRBV14 and TRBJ2-7; D ambiguous. The V gene's germline CDR1 is SGHDN and CDR2 FVKESK. The CDR3 extends over 11 amino acids. Trimming took 5 bases from V and 3 from J, leaving 5 bases between them. The CDR3, as DNA: TGTGCCAGCAGCGGTTACTACGAGCAGTACTTC. Protein product: CASSGYYEQYF.

The chain is built from TRBV10-3 and TRBJ1-1, with 7 nucleotides matching TRBD1. The CDR3 runs to 14 residues. The trim removed 4 bases at V and 4 bases at J, leaving 6 bases unmatched. Germline V gene data show CDR1 as ENHRY and CDR2 as SYGVKD. For the CDR3, the DNA is TGTGCCATCAGTGGTCAGGGGGTTGCCACTGAAGCTTTCTTT. This gives the protein CAISGQGVATEAFF.

Only a few counts were recorded for this clonotype. V is TRBV5-1 and J is TRBJ2-1; D might be TRBD2 (6 bases). Trimming left V 0 bases short and J 15 bases short, with 13 bases between. CDR1 is SGHRS, CDR2 YFSETQ, per germline. The CDR3 totals 12 residues. The CDR3 DNA follows: TGCGCCAGCAGCTTGGCGGGGGTAACTTTGTTCTTC. Its translation is CASSLAGVTLFF.

V and J are TRBV3-1 and TRBJ2-3; 11 nucleotides line up with TRBD2. The CDR3 has 15 amino acids. V gave up 6 bases and J gave up 0 bases; unmatched junction bases: 2. Germline CDR1 LGHDT, CDR2 YNNKEL (reference sequence). The CDR3 nucleotides read TGTGCCAGCAGTGGGACTAGCGGTAGCACAGATACGCAGTATTTT. Residues: CASSGTSGSTDTQYF.

V gene TRBV5-1 combines with J gene TRBJ2-1; possible D gene TRBD1, 6 bases. The CDR3 has 14 amino acids. Trimming left V 5 bases short and J 3 bases short, with 12 bases between. CDR1 and CDR2 from the germline V gene are SGHRS and YFSETQ. The CDR3 region has the DNA TGCGCCAGCAGGTTCCTCAGGGGCTACAATGAGCAGTTCTTC. The encoded protein is CASRFLRGYNEQFF.

V usage is TRBV14 and J usage is TRBJ1-2; 7 bases are a match to TRBD1. Looked up from germline, CDR1 is SGHDN and CDR2 is FVKESK. The CDR3 is 16 residues long. With V trimmed by 2 bases and J by 4 bases, 10 bases remained unmatched. CDR3 amino acids: CASSQQGFRTGYGYTF. DNA of the CDR3: TGTGCCAGCAGCCAACAAGGCTTTAGGACAGGCTATGGCTACACCTTC.

Only a few counts were recorded for this clonotype. V gene TRBV4-1 combines with J gene TRBJ2-1; TRBD1 agrees at 7 bases. V shed 3 bases, J shed 3 bases, and the junction held 5 bases outside the gene matches. The CDR3 covers 15 residues. The germline gives CDR1 MGHRA, CDR2 YSYEKL. CDR3 bases: TGCGCCAGCAGCCACCCGACAGGGATCTACAATGAGCAGTTCTTC. Residues: CASSHPTGIYNEQFF.

The chain joins TRBV9 to TRBJ2-7; D remains ambiguous. With 0 bases removed from V and 0 bases from J, the gap between germline ends came to 10 bases. Germline-derived CDR1 and CDR2 are SGDLS and YYNGEE. The CDR3 totals 15 residues. In DNA form, the CDR3 reads TGTGCCAGCAGCGTAGCTGTGGGAATCTCCTACGAGCAGTACTTC. It codes for CASSVAVGISYEQYF.

The chain recombines TRBV7-9 with TRBJ1-4; TRBD1 matches 7 bases. The trim removed 5 bases at V and 8 bases at J, leaving 11 bases unmatched. Germline CDR1 is SEHNR and CDR2 is FQNEAQ (reference sequence). This CDR3 has 15 residues. The CDR3 DNA reads TGTGCCAGCAGCCCAATTCGGACAGGCGGCGAAAAACTGTTTTTT. Its protein product is CASSPIRTGGEKLFF.

The chain has TRBV6-5 and TRBJ2-5; D assignment may be TRBD1 or TRBD2 (6 bases each). CDR3 size: 16 residues. The V and J ends lost 5 bases and 1 base respectively, with 17 bases between them. Looked up from germline, CDR1 is MNHEY and CDR2 is SVGAGI. The CDR3 region has the DNA TGTGCCAGCAGTCCGGGGGTAGGGGGAGGCCAAGAGACCCAGTACTTC. This encodes CASSPGVGGGQETQYF.

In its sample, this clonotype was seen a few times. The rearrangement joins TRBV18 to TRBJ1-1; D is possibly TRBD1 (6 bases). Germline V gene sequence: CDR1 KGHSH, CDR2 LQKENI. Trimming took 8 bases from V and 1 from J, leaving 11 bases between them. The CDR3 is 13 amino acids. CDR3 DNA sequence: TGTGCCAGCCAAGGGGGGCGGAACACTGAAGCTTTCTTT. Translating gives CASQGGRNTEAFF.

The chain is built from TRBV4-1 and TRBJ1-1; TRBD1 matches at 9 bases. CDR3 size: 15 residues. Looked up from germline, CDR1 is MGHRA and CDR2 is YSYEKL. V lost 3 bases and J lost 0; bases outside the gene matches: 2. CDR3 nucleotide sequence: TGCGCCAGCAGCCAGACAGGGGGATTGAACACTGAAGCTTTCTTT. Translated: CASSQTGGLNTEAFF.